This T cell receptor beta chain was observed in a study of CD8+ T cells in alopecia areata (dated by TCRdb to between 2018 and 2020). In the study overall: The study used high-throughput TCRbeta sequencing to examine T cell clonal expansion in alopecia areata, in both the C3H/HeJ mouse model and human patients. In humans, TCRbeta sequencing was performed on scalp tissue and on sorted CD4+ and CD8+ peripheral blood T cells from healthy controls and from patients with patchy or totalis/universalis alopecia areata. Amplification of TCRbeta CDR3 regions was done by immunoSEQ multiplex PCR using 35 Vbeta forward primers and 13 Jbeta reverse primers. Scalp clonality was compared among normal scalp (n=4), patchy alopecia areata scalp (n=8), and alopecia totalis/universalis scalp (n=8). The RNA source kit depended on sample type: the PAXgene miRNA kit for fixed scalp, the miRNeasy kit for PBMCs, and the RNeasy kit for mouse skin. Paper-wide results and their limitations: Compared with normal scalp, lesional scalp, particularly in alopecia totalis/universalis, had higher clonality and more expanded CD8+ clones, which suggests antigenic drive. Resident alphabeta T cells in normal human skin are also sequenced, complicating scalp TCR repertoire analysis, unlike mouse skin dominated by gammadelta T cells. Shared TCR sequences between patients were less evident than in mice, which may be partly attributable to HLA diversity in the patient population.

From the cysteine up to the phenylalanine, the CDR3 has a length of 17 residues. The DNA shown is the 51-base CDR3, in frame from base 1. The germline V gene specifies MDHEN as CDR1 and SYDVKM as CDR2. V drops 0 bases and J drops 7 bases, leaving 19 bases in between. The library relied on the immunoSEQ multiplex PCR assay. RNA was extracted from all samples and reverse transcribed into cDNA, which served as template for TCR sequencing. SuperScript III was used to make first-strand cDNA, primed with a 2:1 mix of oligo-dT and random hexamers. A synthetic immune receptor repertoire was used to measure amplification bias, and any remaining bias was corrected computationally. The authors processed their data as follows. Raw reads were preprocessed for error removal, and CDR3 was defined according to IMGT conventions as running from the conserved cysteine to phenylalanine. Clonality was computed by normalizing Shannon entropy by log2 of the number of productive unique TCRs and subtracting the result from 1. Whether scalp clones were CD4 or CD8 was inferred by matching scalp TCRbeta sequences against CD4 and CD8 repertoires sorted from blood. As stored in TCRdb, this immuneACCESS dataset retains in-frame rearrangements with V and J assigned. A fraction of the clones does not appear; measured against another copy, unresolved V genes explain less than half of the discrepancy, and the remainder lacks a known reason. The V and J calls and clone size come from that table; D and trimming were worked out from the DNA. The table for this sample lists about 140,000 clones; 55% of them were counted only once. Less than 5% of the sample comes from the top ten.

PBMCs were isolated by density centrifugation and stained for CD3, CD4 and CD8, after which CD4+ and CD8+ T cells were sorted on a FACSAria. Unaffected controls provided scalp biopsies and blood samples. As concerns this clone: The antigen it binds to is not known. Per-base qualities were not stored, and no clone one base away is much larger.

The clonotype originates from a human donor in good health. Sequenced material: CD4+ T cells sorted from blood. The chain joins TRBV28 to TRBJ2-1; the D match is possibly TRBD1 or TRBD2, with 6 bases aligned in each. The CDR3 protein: CASSLWQGNPRGNEQFF. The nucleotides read TGTGCCAGCAGTTTATGGCAGGGGAACCCACGGGGGAATGAGCAGTTCTTC.